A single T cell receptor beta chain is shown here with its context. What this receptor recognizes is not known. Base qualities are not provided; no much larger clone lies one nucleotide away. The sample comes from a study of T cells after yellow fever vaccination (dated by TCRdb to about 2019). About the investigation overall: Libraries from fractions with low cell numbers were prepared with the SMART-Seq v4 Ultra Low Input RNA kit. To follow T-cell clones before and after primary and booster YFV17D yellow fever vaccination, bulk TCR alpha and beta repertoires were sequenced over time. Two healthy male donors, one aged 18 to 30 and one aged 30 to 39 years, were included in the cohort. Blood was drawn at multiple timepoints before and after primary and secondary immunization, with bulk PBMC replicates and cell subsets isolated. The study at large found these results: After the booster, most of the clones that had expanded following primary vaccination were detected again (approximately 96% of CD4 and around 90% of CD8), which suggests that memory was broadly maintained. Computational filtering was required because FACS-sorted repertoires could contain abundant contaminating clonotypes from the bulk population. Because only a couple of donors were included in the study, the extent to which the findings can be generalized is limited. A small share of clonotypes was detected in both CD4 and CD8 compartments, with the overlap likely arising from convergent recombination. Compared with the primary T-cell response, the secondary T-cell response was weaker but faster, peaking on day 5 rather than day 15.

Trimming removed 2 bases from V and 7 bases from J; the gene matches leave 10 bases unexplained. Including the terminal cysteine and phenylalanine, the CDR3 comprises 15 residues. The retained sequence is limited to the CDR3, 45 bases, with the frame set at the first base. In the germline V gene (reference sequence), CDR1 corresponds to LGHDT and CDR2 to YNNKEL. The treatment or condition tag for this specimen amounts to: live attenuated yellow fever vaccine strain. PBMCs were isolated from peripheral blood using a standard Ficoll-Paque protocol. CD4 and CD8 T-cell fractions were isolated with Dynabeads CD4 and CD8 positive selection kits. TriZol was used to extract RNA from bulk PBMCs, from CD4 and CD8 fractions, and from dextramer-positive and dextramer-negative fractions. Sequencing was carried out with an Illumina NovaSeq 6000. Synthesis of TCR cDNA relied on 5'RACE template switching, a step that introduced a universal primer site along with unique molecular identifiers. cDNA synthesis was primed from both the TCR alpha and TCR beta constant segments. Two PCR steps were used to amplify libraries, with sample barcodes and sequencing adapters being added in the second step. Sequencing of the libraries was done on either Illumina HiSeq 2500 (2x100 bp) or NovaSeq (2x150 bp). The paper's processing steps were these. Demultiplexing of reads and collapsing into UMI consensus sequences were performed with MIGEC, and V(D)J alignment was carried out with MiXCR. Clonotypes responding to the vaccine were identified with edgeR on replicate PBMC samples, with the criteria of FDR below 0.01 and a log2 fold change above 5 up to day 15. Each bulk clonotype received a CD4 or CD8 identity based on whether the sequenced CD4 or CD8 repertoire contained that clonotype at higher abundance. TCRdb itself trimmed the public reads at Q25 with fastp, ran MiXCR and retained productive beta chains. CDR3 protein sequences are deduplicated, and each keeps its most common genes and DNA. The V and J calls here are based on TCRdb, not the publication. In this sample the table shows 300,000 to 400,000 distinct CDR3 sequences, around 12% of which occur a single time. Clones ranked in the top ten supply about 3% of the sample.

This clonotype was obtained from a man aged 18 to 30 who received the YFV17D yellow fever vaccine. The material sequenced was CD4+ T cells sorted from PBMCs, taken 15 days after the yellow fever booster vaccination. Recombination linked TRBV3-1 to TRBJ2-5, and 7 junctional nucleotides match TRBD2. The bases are TGTGCCAGCAGCCAAAAAGGACTAGGCCTCGGGACCCAGTACTTC. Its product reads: CASSQKGLGLGTQYF.